Below, 8 T cell receptor beta chains from the same sample are listed, as sequenced in a study of T-cell reconstitution after alpha-beta-depleted transplantation in children. The authors prepared the TCRbeta library with unique molecular identifiers. TCRdb re-called the PCR reads through MiXCR, storing one row per CDR3 protein. The sample holds about 78,000 distinct CDR3 sequences; about 14% are singletons and the top ten take 25% to 35%. The source material was PBMCs, mostly from graft donor cells, sampled 180 days after TCRalphabeta/CD19-depleted stem cell transplant. The receptor source for this set is a male patient aged 2-9 years who had a stem cell transplant for acute lymphoblastic leukemia, so the T cells may come from the graft donor.

In this sample, this clonotype turned up a few times. The CDR3 nucleotides are TGTGCCAGCAGTTACAGGTTTCCCTCCTACGAGCAGTACTTC. It specifies CASSYRFPSYEQYF. The V gene is TRBV7-2, the J gene TRBJ2-7; TRBD1 might be the D (5 bases). The CDR3 covers 14 residues. Trimming pared 6 bases from V and 0 bases from J, leaving 12 bases between. Germline CDR1 and CDR2: SGHTA and FQGNSA.

V usage is TRBV5-1 and J usage is TRBJ2-5, with a tentative D call TRBD1 (5 bases). Per germline, CDR1 SGHRS and CDR2 YFSETQ. The length of the CDR3 is 14 residues. The ends were cut back, 4 bases at V and 1 base at J, with 11 bases in the middle. CDR3 sequence (DNA): TGCGCCAGCAGCCTTGACAGATTCCAAGAGACCCAGTACTTC. It yields the protein CASSLDRFQETQYF.

This clonotype was picked up a small number of times. This chain links TRBV28 with TRBJ2-2, with 7 positions matching TRBD1. Germline CDR1 and CDR2: MDHEN and SYDVKM. The CDR3 totals 16 residues. The junction had 13 bases not matched to a gene; V was cut back by 5 bases and J by 7 bases. The CDR3 DNA reads TGTGCCAGCAGTCGACAGGGACCGATGAACGGCGGGGAGCTGTTTTTT. Translation: CASSRQGPMNGGELFF.

This clonotype showed up just a few times. This chain joins TRBV27 and TRBJ1-2, with D perhaps matching TRBD1 (6 bases). Deletions cut 6 bases from V and 6 bases from J, with 17 bases between. CDR1 and CDR2 from the germline V gene are MNHEY and SMNVEV (reference sequence). The CDR3 contains 14 residues. In DNA, the CDR3 is TGTGCCAGCAGCAAACCAGGGGAAACCAATGGCTACACCTTC. It is translated as CASSKPGETNGYTF.

This sequence joins TRBV15 and TRBJ1-1; D unclear. Between the trimmed V and J ends, which lost 0 bases and 1 base, there was a span of 6 bases. The CDR3 runs 14 residues. Germline values: CDR1 LNHNV, CDR2 YYDKDF (reference sequence). The CDR3 DNA follows: TGTGCCACCAGCAGAGATCACAGGAACACTGAAGCTTTCTTT. Its translation is CATSRDHRNTEAFF.

This clonotype was seen once. The rearrangement uses TRBV29-1 and TRBJ1-4, with 9 bases matching TRBD1. V lost 6 bases and J lost 5; bases outside the gene matches: 1. Germline CDR1 SQVTM, CDR2 ANQGSEA. This CDR3 comprises 12 residues. This CDR3 is CSVGTGNEKLFF. CDR3 bases: TGCAGCGTCGGGACAGGGAATGAAAAACTGTTTTTT.

The gene calls are TRBV5-1 and TRBJ1-1, with D tentatively TRBD1 (5 bases). Trimming removed 0 bases at V and 8 bases at J, with 17 bases between. CDR1 is SGHRS and CDR2 is YFSETQ in the germline V gene. The CDR3 runs to 15 residues. CDR3 nucleotide sequence: TGCGCCAGCAGCTTGGCCGGGACTAATGGAGGGGAAGCTTTCTTT. This encodes CASSLAGTNGGEAFF.

This clonotype came up a few times. The chain recombines TRBV7-2 with TRBJ2-5; 8 bases agree with TRBD2. The CDR3 runs to 15 residues. V was pared by 0 bases and J by 4 bases, with 4 bases of the junction left unmatched. Per germline, CDR1 SGHTA and CDR2 FQGNSA. The CDR3 reads CASSLALTSGETQYF. The CDR3 DNA follows: TGTGCCAGCAGCTTAGCGCTCACTAGCGGAGAGACCCAGTACTTC.